This entry describes one TCR beta chain. Its specific antigen is unknown. Per-nucleotide qualities are absent, and no much larger clonotype sits a single base away. The source of the sample is a study of cytomegalovirus exposure and HLA in healthy donors (dated by TCRdb to 2016 to 2017). Looking at the study overall: A later analysis indicated that the roughly 120 validation repertoires were generated on the platform also employed for the approximately 700 repertoires of the first cohort. The study was designed to test whether signatures of past pathogen exposure could be identified by cataloging public T cell receptors. A separate validation cohort of more than 100 different subjects was used in addition to the roughly 620-subject first cohort. To predict cytomegalovirus infection status, the study brought together high-throughput TCR immunosequencing, statistical association of individual TCRs with disease status, and machine learning.

Paper-wide results and their limitations: In both the original and validation cohorts, the classifier was reported to diagnose cytomegalovirus status with high specificity and sensitivity. The authors suggested that the approach could potentially be generalized to other disease states and immunological phenotypes. A later analysis found that TCRs clustered in the first cohort also tended to co-occur in the roughly 120 validation repertoires, with 94% of cluster scores above 0. A later analysis had no HLA typing for the validation cohort, so co-occurrence there was scored across all 110 or so repertoires. Most TCR sequences were seen in very few donors, while some public TCRs were found in many individuals. Three of the identified cytomegalovirus-associated TCR beta chains were confirmed in vitro to be specific for cytomegalovirus antigens. The study listed approximately 160 TCR beta chains as associated with cytomegalovirus.

The library was produced with the immunoSEQ multiplex PCR assay. In the source study's methods: A statistical classification framework was built for diagnosing cytomegalovirus status from the catalog of TCR beta chain sequences. TCRdb carries this immuneACCESS record with in-frame sequences only. Its versions omit some clonotypes, under half of them owing to an unresolved V gene in the studies checked, with the rest unexplained. Clonal size and the V and J genes are those of that table, whereas D and trimming came from the DNA. The sample records tens of thousands of clones, approximately 90% of which are singletons. The ten largest make up around 1.7% of the sample. The donors were included in the validation cohort of some 110 subjects, a group kept apart from the approximately 700-subject first cohort. The germline V gene specifies LGHNA as CDR1 and YNFKEQ as CDR2. The cysteine opens and the phenylalanine closes a CDR3 of 19 amino acids. The only DNA kept is the CDR3, 57 bases in frame from the first base. Trimming at the junction amounts to 0 bases on V and 2 bases on J, and the germline ends lie 20 bases apart.

The specimen sequenced was PBMCs. The V gene is TRBV4-2 and the J gene is TRBJ2-4; confidence is insufficient to name the D gene. The source of this sequence is a woman between 18 and 29 years old in good health and CMV-seronegative. The DNA sequence follows: TGTGCCAGCAGCCAAGACGATTTTTGGGCAGGCGATTCCAAAAACATTCAGTACTTC. This sequence encodes CASSQDDFWAGDSKNIQYF.